Sequencing of this TCR beta chain was carried out in a study of blood T cell repertoires in COVID-19. Overall study: The origin of the acute and convalescent COVID-19 samples was the United States, Italy and Spain. T cells, B-cell-depleted T cells, or PBMCs supplied cDNA or gDNA.

V was clipped by 2 bases and J by 5 bases; unmatched bases: 12. The germline V gene has CDR1 LNHDA and CDR2 SQIVND (reference sequence). There are 18 residues in the CDR3. Per the original methods: Scientists estimated how many nucleated cells there were by amplifying reference gene primers. The table came from immunoSEQ multiplex PCR; TCRdb's copy has only in-frame clones and leaves some out. The V and J calls and the clone size are those of that table, but D and trimming were determined from the DNA. The sample has fewer than 20,000 clones; approximately 80% are singletons. The receptor's source is a woman aged 70-85 years with active COVID-19. This rearrangement joins TRBV19 to TRBJ2-1; 10 bases agree with TRBD2. The sample was peripheral blood. CDR3 sequence: CASSISSGSYRGDNEQFF. The CDR3 DNA reads as TGTGCCAGTAGTATATCTAGCGGGAGTTATCGAGGTGACAATGAGCAGTTCTTC.